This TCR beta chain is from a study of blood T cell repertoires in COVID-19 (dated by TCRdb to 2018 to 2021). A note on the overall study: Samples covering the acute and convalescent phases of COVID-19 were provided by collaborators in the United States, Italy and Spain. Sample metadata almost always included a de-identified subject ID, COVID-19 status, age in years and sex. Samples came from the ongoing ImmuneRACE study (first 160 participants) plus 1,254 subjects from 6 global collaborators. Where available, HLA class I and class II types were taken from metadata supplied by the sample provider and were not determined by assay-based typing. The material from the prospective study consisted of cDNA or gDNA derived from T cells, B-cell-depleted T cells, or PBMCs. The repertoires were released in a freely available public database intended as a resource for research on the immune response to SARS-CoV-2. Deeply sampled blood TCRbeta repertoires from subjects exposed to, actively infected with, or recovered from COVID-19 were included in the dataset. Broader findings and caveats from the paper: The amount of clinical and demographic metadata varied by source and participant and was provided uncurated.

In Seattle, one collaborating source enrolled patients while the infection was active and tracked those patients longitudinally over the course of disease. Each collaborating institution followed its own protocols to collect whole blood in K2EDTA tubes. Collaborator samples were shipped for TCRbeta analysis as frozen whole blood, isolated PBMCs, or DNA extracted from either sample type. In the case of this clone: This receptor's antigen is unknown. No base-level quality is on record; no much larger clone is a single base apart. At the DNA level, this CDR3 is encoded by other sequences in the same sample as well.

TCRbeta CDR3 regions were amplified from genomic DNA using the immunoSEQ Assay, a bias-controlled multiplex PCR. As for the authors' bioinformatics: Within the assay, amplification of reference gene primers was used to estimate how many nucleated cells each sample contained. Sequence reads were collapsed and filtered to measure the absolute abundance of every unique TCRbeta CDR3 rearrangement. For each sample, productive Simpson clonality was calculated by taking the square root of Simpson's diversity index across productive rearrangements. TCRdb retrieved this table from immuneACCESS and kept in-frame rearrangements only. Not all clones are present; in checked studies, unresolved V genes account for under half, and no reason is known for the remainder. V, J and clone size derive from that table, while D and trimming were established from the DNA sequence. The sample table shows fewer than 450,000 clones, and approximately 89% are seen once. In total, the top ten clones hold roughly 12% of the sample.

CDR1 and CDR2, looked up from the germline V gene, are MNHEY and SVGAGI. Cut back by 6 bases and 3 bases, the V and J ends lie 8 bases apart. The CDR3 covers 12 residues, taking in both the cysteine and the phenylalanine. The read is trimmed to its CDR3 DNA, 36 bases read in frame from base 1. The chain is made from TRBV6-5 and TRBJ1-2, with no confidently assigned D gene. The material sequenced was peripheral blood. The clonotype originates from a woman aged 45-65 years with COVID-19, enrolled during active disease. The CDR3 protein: CASRTGDYGYTF. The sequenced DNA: TGTGCCAGCAGGACCGGGGACTATGGCTACACCTTC.